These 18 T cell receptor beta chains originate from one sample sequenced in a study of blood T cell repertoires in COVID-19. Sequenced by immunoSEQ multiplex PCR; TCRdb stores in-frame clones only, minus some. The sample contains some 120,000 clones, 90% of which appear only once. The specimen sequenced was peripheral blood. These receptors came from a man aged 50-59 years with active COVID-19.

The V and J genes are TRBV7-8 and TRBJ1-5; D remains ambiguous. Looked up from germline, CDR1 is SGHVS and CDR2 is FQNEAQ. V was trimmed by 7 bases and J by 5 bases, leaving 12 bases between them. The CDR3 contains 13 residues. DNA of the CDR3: TGTGCCAGCACTCTAGGAAGTCATCAGCCCCAGCATTTT. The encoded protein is CASTLGSHQPQHF.

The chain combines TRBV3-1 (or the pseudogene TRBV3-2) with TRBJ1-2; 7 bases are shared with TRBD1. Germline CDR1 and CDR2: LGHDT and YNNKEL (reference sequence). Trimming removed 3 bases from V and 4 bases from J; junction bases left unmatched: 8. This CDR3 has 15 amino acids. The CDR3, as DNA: TGTGCCAGCAGCCATTTGGAGGGGGCATCCTATGGCTACACCTTC. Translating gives CASSHLEGASYGYTF.

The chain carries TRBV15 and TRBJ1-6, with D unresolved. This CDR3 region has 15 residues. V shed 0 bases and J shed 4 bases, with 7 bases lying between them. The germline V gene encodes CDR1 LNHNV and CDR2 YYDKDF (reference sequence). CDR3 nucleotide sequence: TGTGCCACCAGCAGAGAGGCGGCTTATAATTCACCCCTCCACTTT. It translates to CATSREAAYNSPLHF. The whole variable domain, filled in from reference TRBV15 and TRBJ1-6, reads DAMVIQNPRYQVTQFGKPVTLSCSQTLNHNVMYWYQQKSSQAPKLLFHYYDKDFNNEADTPDNFQSRRPNTSFCFLDIRSPGLGDTAMYLCATSREAAYNSPLHFGNGTRLTVT.

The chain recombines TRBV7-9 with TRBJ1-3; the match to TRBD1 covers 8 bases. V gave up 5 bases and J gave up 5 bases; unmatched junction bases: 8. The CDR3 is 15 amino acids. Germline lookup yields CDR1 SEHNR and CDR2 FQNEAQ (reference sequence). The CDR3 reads CASSGWTGRRNTIYF. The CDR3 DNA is TGTGCCAGCAGCGGGTGGACAGGGCGGAGAAACACCATATATTTT. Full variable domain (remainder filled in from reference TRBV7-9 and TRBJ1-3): DTGVSQNPRHKITKRGQNVTFRCDPISEHNRLYWYRQTLGQGPEFLTYFQNEAQLEKSRLLSDRFSAERPKGSFSTLEIQRTEQGDSAMYLCASSGWTGRRNTIYFGEGSWLTVV.

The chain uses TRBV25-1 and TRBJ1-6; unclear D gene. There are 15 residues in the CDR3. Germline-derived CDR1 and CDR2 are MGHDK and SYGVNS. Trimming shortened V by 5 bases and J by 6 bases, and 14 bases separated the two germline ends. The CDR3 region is CASSSGEAPNSPLHF. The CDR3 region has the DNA TGTGCCAGCAGTTCGGGTGAGGCGCCTAATTCACCCCTCCACTTT.

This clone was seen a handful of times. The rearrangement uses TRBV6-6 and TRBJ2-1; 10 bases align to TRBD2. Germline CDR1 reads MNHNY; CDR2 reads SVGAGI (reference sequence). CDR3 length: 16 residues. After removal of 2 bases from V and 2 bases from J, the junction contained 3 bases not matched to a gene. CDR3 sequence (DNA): TGTGCCAGCAGTTACCCAACTAGCGGGACCTACAATGAGCAGTTCTTC. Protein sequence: CASSYPTSGTYNEQFF.

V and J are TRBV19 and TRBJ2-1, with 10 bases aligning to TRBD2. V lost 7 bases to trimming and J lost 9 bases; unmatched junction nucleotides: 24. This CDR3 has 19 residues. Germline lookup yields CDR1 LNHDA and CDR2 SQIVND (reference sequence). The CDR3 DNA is TGTGCCAGTACCCTTCGGGCTAGCGGGAGTTCAGGGACCTTGACTGAGCAGTTCTTC. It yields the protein CASTLRASGSSGTLTEQFF.

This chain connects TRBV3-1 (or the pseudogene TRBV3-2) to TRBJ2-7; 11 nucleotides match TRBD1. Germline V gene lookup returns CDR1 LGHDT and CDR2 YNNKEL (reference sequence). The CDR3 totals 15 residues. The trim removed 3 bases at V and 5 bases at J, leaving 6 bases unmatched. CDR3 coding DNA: TGTGCCAGCAGCCAGGGGACAGGGGGAGGAGACGAGCAGTACTTC. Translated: CASSQGTGGGDEQYF.

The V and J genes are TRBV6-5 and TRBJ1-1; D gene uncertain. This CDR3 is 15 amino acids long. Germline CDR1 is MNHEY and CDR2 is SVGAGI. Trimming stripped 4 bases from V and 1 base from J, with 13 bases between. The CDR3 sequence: CASSSNGVANTEAFF. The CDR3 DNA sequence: TGTGCCAGCAGTTCCAACGGAGTAGCGAACACTGAAGCTTTCTTT.

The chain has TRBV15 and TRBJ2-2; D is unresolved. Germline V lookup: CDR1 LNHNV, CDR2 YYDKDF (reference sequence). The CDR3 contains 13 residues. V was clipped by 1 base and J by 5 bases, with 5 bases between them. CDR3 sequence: CATSRGATGELFF. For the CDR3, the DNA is TGTGCCACCAGCAGAGGGGCGACCGGGGAGCTGTTTTTT.

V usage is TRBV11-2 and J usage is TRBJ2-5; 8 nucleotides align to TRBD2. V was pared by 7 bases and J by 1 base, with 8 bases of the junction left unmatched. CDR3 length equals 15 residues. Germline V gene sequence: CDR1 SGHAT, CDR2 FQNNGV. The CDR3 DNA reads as TGTGCCAGCAACGACCCGACTAGCGTCCAAGAGACCCAGTACTTC. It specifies CASNDPTSVQETQYF. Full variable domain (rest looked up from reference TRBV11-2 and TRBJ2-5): EAGVAQSPRYKIIEKRQSVAFWCNPISGHATLYWYQQILGQGPKLLIQFQNNGVVDDSQLPKDRFSAERLKGVDSTLKIQPAKLEDSAVYLCASNDPTSVQETQYFGPGTRLLVL.

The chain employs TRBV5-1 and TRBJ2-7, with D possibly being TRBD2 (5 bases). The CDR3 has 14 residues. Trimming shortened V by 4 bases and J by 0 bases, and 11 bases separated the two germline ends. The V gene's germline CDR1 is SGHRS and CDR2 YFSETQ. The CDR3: CASSVDGNSYEQYF. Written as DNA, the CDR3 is TGCGCCAGCAGCGTGGACGGGAACTCCTACGAGCAGTACTTC.

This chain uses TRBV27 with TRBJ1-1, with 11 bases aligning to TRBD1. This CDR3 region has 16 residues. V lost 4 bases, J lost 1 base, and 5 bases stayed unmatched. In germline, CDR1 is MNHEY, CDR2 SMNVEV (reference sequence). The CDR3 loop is CASSWDRGKGNTEAFF. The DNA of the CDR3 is TGTGCCAGCAGTTGGGACAGGGGGAAGGGGAACACTGAAGCTTTCTTT.

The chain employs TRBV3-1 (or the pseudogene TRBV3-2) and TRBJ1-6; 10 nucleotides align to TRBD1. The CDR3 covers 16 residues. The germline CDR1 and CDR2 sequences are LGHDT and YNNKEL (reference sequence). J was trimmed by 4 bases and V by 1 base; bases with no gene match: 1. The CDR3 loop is CASSQGDRGYNSPLHF. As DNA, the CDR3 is TGTGCCAGCAGCCAAGGGGACAGGGGTTATAATTCACCCCTCCACTTT.

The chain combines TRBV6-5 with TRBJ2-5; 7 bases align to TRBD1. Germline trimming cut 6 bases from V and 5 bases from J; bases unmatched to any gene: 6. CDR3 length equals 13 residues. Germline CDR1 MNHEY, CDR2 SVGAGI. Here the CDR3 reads CASREDRRETQYF. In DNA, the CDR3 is TGTGCCAGCAGGGAGGACAGGCGGGAGACCCAGTACTTC.

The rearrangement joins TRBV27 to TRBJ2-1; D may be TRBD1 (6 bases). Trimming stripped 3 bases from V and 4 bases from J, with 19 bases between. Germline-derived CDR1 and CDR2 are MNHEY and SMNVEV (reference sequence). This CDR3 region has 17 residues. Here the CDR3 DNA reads TGTGCCAGCAGTTTCGAGCGTATGGGGGCGGTGTACAATGAGCAGTTCTTC. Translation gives CASSFERMGAVYNEQFF.

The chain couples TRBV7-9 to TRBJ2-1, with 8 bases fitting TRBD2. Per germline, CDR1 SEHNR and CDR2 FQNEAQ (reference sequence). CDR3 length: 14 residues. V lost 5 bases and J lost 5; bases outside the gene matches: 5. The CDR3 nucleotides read TGTGCCAGCAGCATCACTAGCGGTAACAATGAGCAGTTCTTC. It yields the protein CASSITSGNNEQFF.

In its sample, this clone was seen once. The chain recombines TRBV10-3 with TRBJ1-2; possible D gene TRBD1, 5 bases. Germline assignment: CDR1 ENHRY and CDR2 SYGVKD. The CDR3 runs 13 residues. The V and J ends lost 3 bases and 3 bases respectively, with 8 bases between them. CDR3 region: CAISDMTDYGYTF. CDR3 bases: TGTGCCATCAGTGATATGACAGACTATGGCTACACCTTC.